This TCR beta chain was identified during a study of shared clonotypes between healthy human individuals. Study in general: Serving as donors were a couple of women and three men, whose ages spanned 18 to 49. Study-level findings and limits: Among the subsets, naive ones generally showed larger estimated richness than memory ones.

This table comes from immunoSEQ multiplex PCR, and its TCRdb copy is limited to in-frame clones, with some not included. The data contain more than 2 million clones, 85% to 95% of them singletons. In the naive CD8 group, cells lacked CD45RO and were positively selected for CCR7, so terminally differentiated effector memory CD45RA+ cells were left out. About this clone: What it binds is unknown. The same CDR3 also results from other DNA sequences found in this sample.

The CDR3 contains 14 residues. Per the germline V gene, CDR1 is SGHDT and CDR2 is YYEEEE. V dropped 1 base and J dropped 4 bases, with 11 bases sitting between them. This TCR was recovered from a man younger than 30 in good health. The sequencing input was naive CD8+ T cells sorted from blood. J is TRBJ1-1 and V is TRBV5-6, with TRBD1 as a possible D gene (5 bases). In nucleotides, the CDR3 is TGTGCCAGCAGCTTGAGGGGCGGGGGCACTGAAGCTTTCTTT. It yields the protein CASSLRGGGTEAFF.